The rows below give T cell receptor beta chains drawn from one sample of a study of blood T cell repertoires in COVID-19. Assay: immunoSEQ multiplex PCR; the TCRdb copy retains only in-frame clones and omits some. The sample lists tens of thousands of clones; roughly 90% were seen once. Material for sequencing was peripheral blood. The receptors shown here come from a man in his fifties or sixties with COVID-19, enrolled during active disease. Each CDR3 is given with its conserved first and last residue. The D gene is left open where the match is weak. Clone sizes are given selectively: once, few, many, or a class where the clone is expanded.

CDR3aa | CDR3nt | d_gene | v_gene | len | abundance | j_gene
CASSGYGVTGAIDTQYF | TGTGCCAGCAGCGGATATGGGGTGACAGGGGCAATAGATACGCAGTATTTT | TRBD1 | TRBV9 | 17 | . | TRBJ2-3
CASSERTGGEKLFF | TGTGCCAGCAGCGAACGGACAGGGGGCGAAAAACTGTTTTTT | TRBD1 | TRBV9 | 14 | . | TRBJ1-4
CASSEVQNGKLFF | TGTGCCAGCAGTGAAGTCCAGAATGGAAAACTGTTTTTT | . | TRBV2 | 13 | . | TRBJ1-4
CASSVRGSYNEQFF | TGTGCCAGCAGTGTCAGGGGGTCCTACAATGAGCAGTTCTTC | TRBD1 | TRBV6-2/TRBV6-3 | 14 | . | TRBJ2-1
CASSVRQGEQFF | TGTGCCAGCAGTGTTAGACAGGGAGAGCAGTTCTTC | TRBD1 | TRBV2 | 12 | . | TRBJ2-1
CAISEDREAAFF | TGTGCCATCAGTGAAGACCGGGAGGCAGCTTTCTTT | . | TRBV10-3 | 12 | . | TRBJ1-1
CASSSSPHTEAFF | TGTGCCAGCAGCTCCTCCCCTCACACTGAAGCTTTCTTT | . | TRBV9 | 13 | . | TRBJ1-1
CASSDGTGNSPLHF | TGTGCCAGCTCGGACGGGACAGGGAATTCACCCCTCCACTTT | TRBD1 | TRBV18 | 14 | . | TRBJ1-6
CASTGPNQPQHF | TGTGCCAGCACAGGGCCCAATCAGCCCCAGCATTTT | . | TRBV2 | 12 | once | TRBJ1-5
CASSGWTAGDSPLHF | TGTGCCAGTAGTGGGTGGACAGCTGGGGATTCACCCCTCCACTTT | . | TRBV19 | 15 | . | TRBJ1-6
CASSQLGGYEQYF | TGTGCCAGCAGCCAACTAGGAGGCTACGAGCAGTACTTC | . | TRBV3-1/TRBV3-2 | 13 | . | TRBJ2-7
CASSHPGLAGESSYNEQFF | TGTGCCAGCAGCCACCCGGGACTAGCGGGAGAATCCTCCTACAATGAGCAGTTCTTC | TRBD2 | TRBV7-2 | 19 | once | TRBJ2-1
CASSPGTGASPLHF | TGCGCCAGCAGCCCCGGGACAGGGGCTTCACCCCTCCACTTT | TRBD1 | TRBV5-1 | 14 | . | TRBJ1-6
CASSSGNEKLFF | TGTGCCAGCAGTTCCGGGAATGAAAAACTGTTTTTT | . | TRBV28 | 12 | . | TRBJ1-4
CASTMTAEAFF | TGTGCCAGCACCATGACAGCCGAAGCTTTCTTT | . | TRBV12-3/TRBV12-4 | 11 | . | TRBJ1-1
CATSDVARGGIGGDTQYF | TGTGCCACCAGTGATGTTGCTAGGGGCGGGATTGGGGGAGATACGCAGTATTTT | . | TRBV24-1 | 18 | . | TRBJ2-3
CASSPLAGVPGTQYF | TGTGCCAGCAGTCCTCTAGCGGGAGTGCCAGGTACGCAGTATTTT | TRBD2 | TRBV25-1 | 15 | . | TRBJ2-3
CASSQTGIGTEAFF | TGTGCCAGCAGCCAGACAGGTATAGGCACTGAAGCTTTCTTT | . | TRBV7-9 | 14 | . | TRBJ1-1
CASSTGAGYTF | TGTGCCAGCAGTACAGGGGCTGGCTACACCTTC | TRBD1 | TRBV6-5 | 11 | . | TRBJ1-2
CASIPREGPEQTQYF | TGTGCCAGCATCCCAAGGGAGGGGCCAGAACAAACGCAGTATTTT | TRBD2 | TRBV7-2 | 15 | . | TRBJ2-3
CASSDAGPRDYGYTF | TGTGCCAGCAGCGACGCGGGACCGAGAGACTATGGCTACACCTTC | . | TRBV9 | 15 | . | TRBJ1-2
CATSEHSGTAMGEQYF | TGTGCCACCAGTGAACATTCCGGGACAGCCATGGGAGAGCAGTACTTC | TRBD1 | TRBV24-1 | 16 | . | TRBJ2-7
CASSQVGQANSPLHF | TGTGCCAGCAGCCAAGTGGGGCAGGCTAATTCACCCCTCCACTTT | . | TRBV3-1/TRBV3-2 | 15 | . | TRBJ1-6
CAWSSLGGTDTQYF | TGTGCCTGGAGTTCCCTAGGGGGCACAGATACGCAGTATTTT | . | TRBV30 | 14 | once | TRBJ2-3
CASSLGSGNYNEQFF | TGTGCCAGCAGCCTCGGGAGTGGGAACTACAATGAGCAGTTCTTC | . | TRBV5-5 | 15 | . | TRBJ2-1
CASSGAGYYEQYF | TGTGCCAGTAGTGGGGCAGGGTACTACGAGCAGTACTTC | . | TRBV19 | 13 | . | TRBJ2-7
CASVGGTGELFF | TGTGCCTCAGTGGGGGGCACCGGGGAGCTGTTTTTT | . | TRBV2 | 12 | . | TRBJ2-2
CASSLSQETQYF | TGTGCCAGCTCACTCTCCCAAGAGACCCAGTACTTC | . | TRBV18 | 12 | few | TRBJ2-5
CAWSVRGQGDNSPLHF | TGTGCCTGGAGTGTACGTGGACAGGGGGATAATTCACCCCTCCACTTT | TRBD1 | TRBV30 | 16 | . | TRBJ1-6
CASSSGGNQPQHF | TGTGCCAGCAGTTCGGGTGGCAATCAGCCCCAGCATTTT | . | TRBV28 | 13 | . | TRBJ1-5
CASSPTAGAPYEQYF | TGTGCCAGCAGCCCAACTGCGGGAGCTCCCTACGAGCAGTACTTC | TRBD2 | TRBV7-3 | 15 | . | TRBJ2-7
CASSSRGEASYEQYF | TGTGCCAGCAGCTCCAGGGGAGAGGCTAGCTACGAGCAGTACTTC | . | TRBV11-2 | 15 | . | TRBJ2-7